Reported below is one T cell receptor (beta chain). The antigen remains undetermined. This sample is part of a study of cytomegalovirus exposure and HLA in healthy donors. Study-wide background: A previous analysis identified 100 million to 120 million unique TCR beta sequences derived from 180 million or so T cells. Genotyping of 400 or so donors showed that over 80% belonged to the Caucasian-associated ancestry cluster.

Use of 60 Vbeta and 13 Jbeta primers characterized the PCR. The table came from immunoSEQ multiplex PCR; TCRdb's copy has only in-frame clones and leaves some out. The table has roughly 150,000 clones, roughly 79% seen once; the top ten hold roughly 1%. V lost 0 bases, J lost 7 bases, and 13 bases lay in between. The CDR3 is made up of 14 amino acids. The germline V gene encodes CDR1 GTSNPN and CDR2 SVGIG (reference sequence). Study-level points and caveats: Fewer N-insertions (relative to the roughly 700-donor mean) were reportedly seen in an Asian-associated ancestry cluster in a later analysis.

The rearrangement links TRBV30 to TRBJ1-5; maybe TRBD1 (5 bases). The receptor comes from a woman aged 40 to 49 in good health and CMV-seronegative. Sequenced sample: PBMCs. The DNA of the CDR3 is TGTGCCTGGAGTGTGGTTGGGGGGAAGCAGCCCCAGCATTTT. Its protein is CAWSVVGGKQPQHF.